The T cell receptor beta chain under discussion was sequenced for a study of T cells in Graves' hyperthyroidism and ophthalmopathy (dated by TCRdb to about 2019). Regarding the research as a whole: To identify TCR V-J signatures that set the groups apart, the researchers used a discovery cohort of roughly 100 patients, made up of around 40 with Graves' ophthalmopathy and some 60 with stable Graves' hyperthyroidism. Whether ophthalmopathy could be predicted prospectively was tested in an independent validation cohort made up of approximately 19 hyperthyroidism patients plus 17 patients who later progressed to ophthalmopathy. The study also compared thyroid tissue and blood T-cell repertoires from about six Graves' hyperthyroidism patients. The paper reports TCR Vbeta CDR3 sequencing of 140 or so peripheral blood samples: 40 to 45 ophthalmopathy, 70 to 85 hyperthyroidism and around 17 progressor patients. The 75 to 100 discovery patients were randomly split 7:3 into training and test sets. After sampling, hyperthyroidism patients received methimazole starting at 30 mg daily, and ophthalmopathy patients received high-dose intravenous methylprednisolone. The full study reports these points: No statistical method was used to set the sample size in advance, and investigators knew the group allocation. Ophthalmopathy was separated from stable hyperthyroidism by a 13 V-J signature model, with about 86% sensitivity and roughly 84% specificity obtained in cross-validation and 80%/75% obtained in testing. Most expanded thyroid clonotypes (frequency above 0.001) were also found in blood, which suggests that blood repertoires may mirror thyroid immune responses. During validation, the model predicted progression to ophthalmopathy a median of around 7 months ahead of onset, with around 70% sensitivity and 72% to 80% specificity.

The TCR beta CDR3 regions were amplified from RNA transcripts. The first round of RT-PCR for the TCR CDR3 was performed with the HTBI primer set and the Qiagen OneStep RT-PCR kit. Libraries were constructed in a second round of multiplex PCR, after which size selection and purification were carried out. Paired-end sequencing of the libraries was performed with 100 bp reads on an Illumina HiSeq2000. The original methods were these. SOAPnuke was used to process the raw data, throwing out any read that contained adapters or uncalled bases, had a mean Phred below 15, or lacked an exact constant-primer or identifier match. COPE v1.2.5 was used to merge the high-quality paired reads, and each unique nucleotide sequence was defined as a clonotype. Clonotypes were aligned to IMGT TRBV, TRBD and TRBJ reference segments using MiTCR v1.1. The analysis included only V-J combinations with a frequency above 0.0001, which together covered around 99% of the repertoires. The TCS score was defined as the ratio of F50 (clonal expansion) to E x V (chaos), calculated using BLOSUM62-based TCRdist between CDR3 peptides within each V-J. Welch's t-statistics and random forest reduced fewer than 600 V-J features to 13, which were used in a naive Bayes classifier (R e1071). The similarity between thyroid and blood repertoires was quantified using the Morisita-Horn index. TCRdb trimmed the raw reads at Q25, called clones with MiXCR and kept productive beta chains. Each CDR3 protein gets just one entry, which takes the most common genes and DNA from the rows behind it. These V and J calls originate from TCRdb's pipeline instead of the authors' own analysis. In all, the sample holds approximately 510,000 distinct CDR3 sequences, and approximately 49% of those were seen once. About 43% of the sample is held by the ten biggest clonotypes.

This clonotype was observed a few times. Its antigen is not yet known. Per-nucleotide qualities are absent, and no much larger clonotype sits a single base away. Exclusion was applied to patients with uncontrolled infections, other autoimmune diseases, pregnancy or lactation. Diagnoses relied on clinical symptoms, serum thyroxine and TRAb, thyroid ultrasound and orbital computed tomography. Trizol reagent was used to extract total RNA, and RNA quality was then checked on an Agilent 2100 Bioanalyzer. The receptor's source is an adult woman with Graves' disease, either hyperthyroidism or ophthalmopathy (not recorded which). The specimen was peripheral blood or thyroid tissue (not recorded which).

The CDR3 corresponds to CASSDRENTEAFF. The base sequence is TGCGCCAGCAGTGACAGGGAGAACACTGAAGCTTTCTTT. Recombination joined TRBV10-2 with TRBJ1-1, and perhaps TRBD1 as D gene, on 5 matching bases. Its CDR3 holds 13 amino acids, cysteine through phenylalanine. Left in the record is the CDR3 DNA by itself, 39 bases read in frame from the first base. The germline V gene yields WSHSY for CDR1 and SAAADI for CDR2. Deletion took 3 bases off V and 1 base off J, with a span of 6 bases between the germline ends.